This T cell receptor beta chain was found in a study of T cell responses to AZD1222 COVID-19 vaccine. Study-level information: Both about-4-week and about-12-week second-dose recipients were combined. Findings of the study overall: Regions 160-218 and 743-854 dominated among vaccine-associated CD4 TCRs spanning spike.

About this clone: What it binds is unknown. This specimen includes other DNA sequences encoding the same CDR3.

This CDR3 contains 14 residues. The V end lost 0 bases, the J end lost 9 bases, and 14 bases lay between the germline ends. The germline V gene has CDR1 LNHNV and CDR2 YYDKDF (reference sequence). Sequenced by immunoSEQ multiplex PCR; TCRdb stores in-frame clones only, minus some. The sample has about 130,000 clones, approximately 90% seen once. Sample: peripheral blood, taken on day 0 of AZD1222 vaccination. The chain carries TRBV15 and TRBJ1-2; possibly TRBD1 for D (5 bases). The receptor's source is an adult in good health. The CDR3: CATSRDTGGSSYTF. The CDR3 nucleotides are TGTGCCACCAGCAGAGATACGGGGGGATCTAGCTACACCTTC.